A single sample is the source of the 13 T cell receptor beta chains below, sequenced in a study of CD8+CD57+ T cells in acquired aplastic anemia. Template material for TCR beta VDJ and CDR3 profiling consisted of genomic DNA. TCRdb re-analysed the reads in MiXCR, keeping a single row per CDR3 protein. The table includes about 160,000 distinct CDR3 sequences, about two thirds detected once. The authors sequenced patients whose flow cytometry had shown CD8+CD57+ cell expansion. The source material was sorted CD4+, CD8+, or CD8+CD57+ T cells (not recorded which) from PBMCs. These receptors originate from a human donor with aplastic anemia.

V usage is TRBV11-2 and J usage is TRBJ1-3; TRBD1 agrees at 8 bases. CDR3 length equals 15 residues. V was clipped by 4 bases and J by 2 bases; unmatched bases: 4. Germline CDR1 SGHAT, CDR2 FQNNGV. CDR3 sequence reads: CASSWRTGTGNTIYF. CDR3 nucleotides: TGTGCCAGCAGCTGGCGGACAGGGACTGGAAACACCATATATTTT.

CDR3 sequence reads: CASSPEREGHLMKTQYF. The CDR3 DNA is TGTGCCAGTAGCCCCGAGCGGGAGGGCCACCTAATGAAGACCCAGTACTTC. The chain employs TRBV19 and TRBJ2-5; 10 bases match TRBD2. Germline CDR1 and CDR2: LNHDA and SQIVND (reference sequence). The CDR3 is 17 residues long. The V and J ends lost 6 bases and 6 bases, in that order; junction bases with no gene match: 16.

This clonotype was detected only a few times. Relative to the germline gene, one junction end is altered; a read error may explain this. CDR3 sequence (DNA): TGTGCCACCAGCAGAGTCGGCAGGGACCCCTCACCCCTCCATTTT. Its protein product is CATSRVGRDPSPLHF. The V gene is TRBV15, the J gene TRBJ1-6; D might be TRBD1 (5 bases). CDR3 length: 15 residues. CDR1 LNHNV and CDR2 YYDKDF come from the germline V gene (reference sequence).

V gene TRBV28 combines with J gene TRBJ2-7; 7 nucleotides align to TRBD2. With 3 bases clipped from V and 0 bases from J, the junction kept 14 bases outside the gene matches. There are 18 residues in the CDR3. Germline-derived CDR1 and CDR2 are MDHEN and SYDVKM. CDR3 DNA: TGTGCCAGCAGTTTTTGGATCGAATCTAGCGGCCTCTCCTACGAGCAGTACTTC. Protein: CASSFWIESSGLSYEQYF.

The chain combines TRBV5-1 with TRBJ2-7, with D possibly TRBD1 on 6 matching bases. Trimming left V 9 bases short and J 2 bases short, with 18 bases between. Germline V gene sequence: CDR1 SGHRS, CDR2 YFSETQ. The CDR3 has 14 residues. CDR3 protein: CATSPGQETYEQYF. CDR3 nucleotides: TGCGCCACCTCCCCGGGACAAGAAACCTACGAGCAGTACTTC.

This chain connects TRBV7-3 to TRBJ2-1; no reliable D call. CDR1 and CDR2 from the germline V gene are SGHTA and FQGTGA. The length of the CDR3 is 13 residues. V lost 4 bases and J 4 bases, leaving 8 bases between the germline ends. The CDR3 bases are TGTGCCAGCAGCTCCGGCTTGTACAATGAGCAGTTCTTC. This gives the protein CASSSGLYNEQFF.

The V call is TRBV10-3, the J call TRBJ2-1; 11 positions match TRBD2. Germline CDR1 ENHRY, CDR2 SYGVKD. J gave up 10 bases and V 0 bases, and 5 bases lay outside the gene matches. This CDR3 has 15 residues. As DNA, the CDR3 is TGTGCCATCAGTGAGTCTAGCGGGGGGGCCTGGGAGCAGTTCTTC. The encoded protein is CAISESSGGAWEQFF.

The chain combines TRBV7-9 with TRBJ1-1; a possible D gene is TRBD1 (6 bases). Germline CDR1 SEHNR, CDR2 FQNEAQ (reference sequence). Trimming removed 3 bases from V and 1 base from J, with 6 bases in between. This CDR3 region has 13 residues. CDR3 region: CASSLTGNTEAFF. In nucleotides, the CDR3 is TGTGCCAGCAGCTTGACAGGGAACACTGAAGCTTTCTTT.

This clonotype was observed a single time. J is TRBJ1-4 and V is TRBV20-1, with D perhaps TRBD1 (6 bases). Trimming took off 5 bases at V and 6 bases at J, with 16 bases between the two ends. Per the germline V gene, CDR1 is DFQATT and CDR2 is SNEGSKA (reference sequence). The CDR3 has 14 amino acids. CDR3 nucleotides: TGCAGTGCTGAGGGGGGGGCTTTTTATGAAAAACTGTTTTTT. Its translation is CSAEGGAFYEKLFF.

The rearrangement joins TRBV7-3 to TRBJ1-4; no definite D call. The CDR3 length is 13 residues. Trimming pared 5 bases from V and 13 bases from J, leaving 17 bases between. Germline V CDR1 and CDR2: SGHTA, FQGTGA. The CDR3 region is CASSQDRAGTLFF. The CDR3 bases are TGTGCCAGCAGCCAAGATCGTGCGGGAACACTGTTTTTT.

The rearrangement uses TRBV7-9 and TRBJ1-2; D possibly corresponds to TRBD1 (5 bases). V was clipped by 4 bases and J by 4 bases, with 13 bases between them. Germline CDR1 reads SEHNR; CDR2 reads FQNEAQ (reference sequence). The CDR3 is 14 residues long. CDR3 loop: CASSSQGVSYGYTF. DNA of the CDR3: TGTGCCAGCAGCTCCCAGGGTGTTTCCTATGGCTACACCTTC. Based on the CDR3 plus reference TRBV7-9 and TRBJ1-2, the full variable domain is DTGVSQNPRHKITKRGQNVTFRCDPISEHNRLYWYRQTLGQGPEFLTYFQNEAQLEKSRLLSDRFSAERPKGSFSTLEIQRTEQGDSAMYLCASSSQGVSYGYTFGSGTRLTVV.

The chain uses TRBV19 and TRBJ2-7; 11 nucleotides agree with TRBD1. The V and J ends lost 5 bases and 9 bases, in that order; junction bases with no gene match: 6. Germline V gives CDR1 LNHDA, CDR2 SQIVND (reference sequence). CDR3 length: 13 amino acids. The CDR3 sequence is CASSPGQGGRQYF. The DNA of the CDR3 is TGTGCCAGTAGTCCGGGACAGGGGGGTCGGCAGTACTTC.

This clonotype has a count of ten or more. Written as DNA, the CDR3 is TGTGCCAGCAGCTCCGAAAGAGACAGGAGCACAGATACGCAGTATTTT. Its protein product is CASSSERDRSTDTQYF. The chain employs TRBV7-2 and TRBJ2-3; tentatively, D is TRBD1 (6 bases). CDR3 length: 16 residues. V lost 4 bases and J 0 bases, leaving 14 bases between the germline ends. In germline, CDR1 is SGHTA, CDR2 FQGNSA. Based on the CDR3 plus reference TRBV7-2 and TRBJ2-3, the full variable domain is GAGVSQSPSNKVTEKGKDVELRCDPISGHTALYWYRQSLGQGLEFLIYFQGNSAPDKSGLPSDRFSAERTGGSVSTLTIQRTQQEDSAVYLCASSSERDRSTDTQYFGPGTRLTVL.